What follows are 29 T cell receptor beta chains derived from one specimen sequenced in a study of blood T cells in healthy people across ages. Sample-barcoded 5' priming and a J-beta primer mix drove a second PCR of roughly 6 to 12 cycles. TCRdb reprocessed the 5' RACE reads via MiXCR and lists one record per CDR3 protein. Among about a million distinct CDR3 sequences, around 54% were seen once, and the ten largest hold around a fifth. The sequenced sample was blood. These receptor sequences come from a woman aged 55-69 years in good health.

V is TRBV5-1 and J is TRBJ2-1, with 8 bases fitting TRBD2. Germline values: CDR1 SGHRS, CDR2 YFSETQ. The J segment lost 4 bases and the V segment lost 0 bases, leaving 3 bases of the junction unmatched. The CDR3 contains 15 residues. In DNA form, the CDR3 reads TGCGCCAGCAGCTTGGCCCAGCGGGAGTACAATGAGCAGTTCTTC. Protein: CASSLAQREYNEQFF.

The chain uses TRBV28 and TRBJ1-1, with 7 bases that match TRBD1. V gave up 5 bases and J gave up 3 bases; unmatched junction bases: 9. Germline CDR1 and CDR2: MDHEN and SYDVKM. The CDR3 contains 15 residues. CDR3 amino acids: CASSPDQGGDTEAFF. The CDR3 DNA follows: TGTGCCAGCAGTCCAGACCAGGGGGGGGACACTGAAGCTTTCTTT.

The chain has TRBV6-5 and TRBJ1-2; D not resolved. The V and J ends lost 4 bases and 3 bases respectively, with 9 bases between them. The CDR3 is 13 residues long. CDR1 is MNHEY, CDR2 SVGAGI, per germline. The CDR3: CASSLAEYYGYTF. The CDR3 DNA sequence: TGTGCCAGCAGTTTGGCTGAATACTATGGCTACACCTTC.

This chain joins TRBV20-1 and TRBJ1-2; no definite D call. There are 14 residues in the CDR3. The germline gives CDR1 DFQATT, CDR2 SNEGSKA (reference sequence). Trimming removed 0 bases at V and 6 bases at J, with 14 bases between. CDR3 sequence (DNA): TGCAGTGCTAGAGATGCGGGAGCCGTTAATGGCTACACCTTC. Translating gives CSARDAGAVNGYTF.

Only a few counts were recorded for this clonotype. DNA for the CDR3: TGTGCTAGTGCCCGGGACAGCAGTGGGGCCAACGTCCTGACTTTC. Amino acids: CASARDSSGANVLTF. This sequence joins TRBV12-5 and TRBJ2-6, with TRBD1 identical over 7 bases. Germline CDR1 and CDR2: LGHNT and FRNRAP. With V trimmed by 7 bases and J by 3 bases, 6 bases remained unmatched. This CDR3 is built from 15 residues.

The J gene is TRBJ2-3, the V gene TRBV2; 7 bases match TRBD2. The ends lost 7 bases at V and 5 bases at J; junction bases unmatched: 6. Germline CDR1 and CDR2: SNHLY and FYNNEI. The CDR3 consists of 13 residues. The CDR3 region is CASTAGRGDTQYF. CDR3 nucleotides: TGTGCCAGCACAGCGGGACGGGGAGATACGCAGTATTTT. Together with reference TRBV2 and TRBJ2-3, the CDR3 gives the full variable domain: EPEVTQTPSHQVTQMGQEVILRCVPISNHLYFYWYRQILGQKVEFLVSFYNNEISEKSEIFDDQFSVERPDGSNFTLKIRSTKLEDSAMYFCASTAGRGDTQYFGPGTRLTVL.

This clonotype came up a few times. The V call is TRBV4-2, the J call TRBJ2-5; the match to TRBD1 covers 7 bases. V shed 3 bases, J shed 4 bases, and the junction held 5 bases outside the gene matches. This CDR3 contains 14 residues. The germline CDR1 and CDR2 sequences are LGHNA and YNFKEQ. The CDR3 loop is CASSQTDRVETQYF. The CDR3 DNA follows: TGTGCCAGCAGCCAGACCGACAGGGTAGAGACCCAGTACTTC.

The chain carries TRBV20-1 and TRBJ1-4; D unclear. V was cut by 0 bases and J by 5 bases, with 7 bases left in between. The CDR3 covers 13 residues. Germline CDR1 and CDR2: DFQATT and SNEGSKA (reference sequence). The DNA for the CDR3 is TGCAGTGCTAGAGATCTCGAGAATGAAAAACTGTTTTTT. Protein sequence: CSARDLENEKLFF.

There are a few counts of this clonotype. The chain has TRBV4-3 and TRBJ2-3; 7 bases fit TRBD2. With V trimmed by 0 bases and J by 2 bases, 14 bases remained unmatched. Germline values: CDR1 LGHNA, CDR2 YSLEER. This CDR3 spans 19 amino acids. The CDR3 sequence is CASSQEWGTMAGNTDTQYF. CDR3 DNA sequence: TGCGCCAGCAGCCAAGAGTGGGGGACTATGGCGGGCAACACAGATACGCAGTATTTT.

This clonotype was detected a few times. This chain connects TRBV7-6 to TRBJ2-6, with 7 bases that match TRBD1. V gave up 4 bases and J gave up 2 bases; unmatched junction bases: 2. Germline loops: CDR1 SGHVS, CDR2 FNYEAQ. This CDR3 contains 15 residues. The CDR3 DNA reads TGTGCCAGCAGCTCAGGGGGAGCTGGGGCCAACGTCCTGACTTTC. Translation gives CASSSGGAGANVLTF.

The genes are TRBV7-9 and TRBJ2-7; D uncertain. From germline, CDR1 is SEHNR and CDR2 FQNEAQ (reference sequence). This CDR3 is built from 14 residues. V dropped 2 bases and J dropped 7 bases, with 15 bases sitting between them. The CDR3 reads CASSLIGIPWEQYF. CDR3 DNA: TGTGCCAGCAGCTTAATAGGTATACCTTGGGAGCAGTACTTC.

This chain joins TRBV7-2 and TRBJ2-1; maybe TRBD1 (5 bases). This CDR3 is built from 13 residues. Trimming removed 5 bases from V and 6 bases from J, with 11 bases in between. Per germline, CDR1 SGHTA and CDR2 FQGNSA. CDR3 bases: TGTGCCAGCAGCCCCGGCAGGGTCAATGAGCAGTTCTTC. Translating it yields CASSPGRVNEQFF. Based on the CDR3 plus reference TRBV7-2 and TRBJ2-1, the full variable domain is GAGVSQSPSNKVTEKGKDVELRCDPISGHTALYWYRQSLGQGLEFLIYFQGNSAPDKSGLPSDRFSAERTGGSVSTLTIQRTQQEDSAVYLCASSPGRVNEQFFGPGTRLTVL.

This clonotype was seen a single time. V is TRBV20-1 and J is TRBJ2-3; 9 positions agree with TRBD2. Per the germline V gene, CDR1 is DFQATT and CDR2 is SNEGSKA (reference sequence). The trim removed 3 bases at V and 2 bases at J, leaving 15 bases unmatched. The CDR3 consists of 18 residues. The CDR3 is CSASAGWVSGSTTDTQYF. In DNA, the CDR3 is TGCAGTGCTAGCGCCGGGTGGGTTAGCGGGAGTACCACAGATACGCAGTATTTT.

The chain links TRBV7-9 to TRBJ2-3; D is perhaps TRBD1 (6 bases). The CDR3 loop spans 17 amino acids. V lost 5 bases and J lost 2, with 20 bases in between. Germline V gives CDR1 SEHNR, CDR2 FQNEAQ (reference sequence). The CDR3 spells CASSETLTQGTTDTQYF. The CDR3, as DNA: TGTGCCAGCAGCGAAACTTTGACACAGGGTACCACAGATACGCAGTATTTT. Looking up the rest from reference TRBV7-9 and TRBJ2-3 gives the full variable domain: DTGVSQNPRHKITKRGQNVTFRCDPISEHNRLYWYRQTLGQGPEFLTYFQNEAQLEKSRLLSDRFSAERPKGSFSTLEIQRTEQGDSAMYLCASSETLTQGTTDTQYFGPGTRLTVL.

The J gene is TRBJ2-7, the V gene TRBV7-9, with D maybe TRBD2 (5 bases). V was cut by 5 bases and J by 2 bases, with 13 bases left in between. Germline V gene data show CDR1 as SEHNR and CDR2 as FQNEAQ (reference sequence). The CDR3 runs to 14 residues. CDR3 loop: CASSPWEWTYEQYF. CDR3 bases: TGTGCCAGCAGCCCTTGGGAGTGGACCTACGAGCAGTACTTC.

The CDR3 DNA follows: TGTGCCAGCAGGCTAGCGGGAGGGGACTACAATGAGCAGTTCTTC. This encodes CASRLAGGDYNEQFF. The chain combines TRBV12-3 or TRBV12-4 with TRBJ2-1; 12 nucleotides align to TRBD2. Trimming took 6 bases from V and 3 from J; bases not matched to a gene: 3. This CDR3 comprises 15 residues.

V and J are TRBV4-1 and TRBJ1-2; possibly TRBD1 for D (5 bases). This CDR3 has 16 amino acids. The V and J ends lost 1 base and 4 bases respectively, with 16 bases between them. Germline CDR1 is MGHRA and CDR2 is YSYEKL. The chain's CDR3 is CASSQGQGPLGYGYTF. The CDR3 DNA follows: TGCGCCAGCAGCCAAGGCCAGGGCCCCCTTGGCTATGGCTACACCTTC.

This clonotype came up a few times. CDR3 bases: TGTGCCAGCAGTTTATCCTGGTTGGGGAACAATGAGCAGTTCTTC. Protein: CASSLSWLGNNEQFF. V gene TRBV27 combines with J gene TRBJ2-1; D is unclear. The CDR3 contains 15 residues. V lost 0 bases, J lost 5 bases, and 11 bases lay in between. The V gene's germline CDR1 is MNHEY and CDR2 SMNVEV (reference sequence).

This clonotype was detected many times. CDR3 amino acids: CASRDGRVNGYTF. DNA for the CDR3: TGTGCCAGCAGAGATGGCAGGGTGAATGGCTACACCTTC. V usage is TRBV6-5 and J usage is TRBJ1-2; a possible D gene is TRBD1 (5 bases). Deletions cut 6 bases from V and 6 bases from J, with 14 bases between. Germline V gives CDR1 MNHEY, CDR2 SVGAGI. The CDR3 sequence is 13 residues long.

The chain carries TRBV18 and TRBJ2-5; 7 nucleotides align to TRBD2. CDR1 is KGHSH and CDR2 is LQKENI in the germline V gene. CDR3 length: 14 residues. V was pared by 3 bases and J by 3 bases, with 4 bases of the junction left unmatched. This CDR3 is CASSPSREKETQYF. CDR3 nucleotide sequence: TGTGCCAGCTCACCTTCGCGGGAGAAAGAGACCCAGTACTTC.

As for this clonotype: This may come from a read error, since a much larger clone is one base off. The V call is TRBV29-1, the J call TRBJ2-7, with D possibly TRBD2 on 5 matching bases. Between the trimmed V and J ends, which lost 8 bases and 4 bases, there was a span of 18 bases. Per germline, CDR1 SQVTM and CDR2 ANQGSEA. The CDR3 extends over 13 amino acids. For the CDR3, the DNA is TGCAGCATCACGGTACGGGGTAGTTACGAGCAGTACTTC. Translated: CSITVRGSYEQYF.

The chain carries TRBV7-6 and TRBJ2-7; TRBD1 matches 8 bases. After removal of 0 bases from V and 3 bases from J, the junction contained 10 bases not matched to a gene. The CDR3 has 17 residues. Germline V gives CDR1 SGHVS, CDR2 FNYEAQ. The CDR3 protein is CASSLATPGQGFYEQYF. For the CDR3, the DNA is TGTGCCAGCAGCTTAGCGACCCCCGGACAGGGATTCTACGAGCAGTACTTC. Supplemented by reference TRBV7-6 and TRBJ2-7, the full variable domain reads GAGVSQSPRYKVTKRGQDVALRCDPISGHVSLYWYRQALGQGPEFLTYFNYEAQQDKSGLPNDRFSAERPEGSISTLTIQRTEQRDSAMYRCASSLATPGQGFYEQYFGPGTRLTVT.

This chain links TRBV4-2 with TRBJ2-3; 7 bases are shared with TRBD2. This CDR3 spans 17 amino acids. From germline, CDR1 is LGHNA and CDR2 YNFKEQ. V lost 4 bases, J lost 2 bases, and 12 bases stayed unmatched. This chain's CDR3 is CASSRLKLAEDTDTQYF. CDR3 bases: TGTGCCAGCAGCCGACTTAAGCTAGCGGAAGACACAGATACGCAGTATTTT.

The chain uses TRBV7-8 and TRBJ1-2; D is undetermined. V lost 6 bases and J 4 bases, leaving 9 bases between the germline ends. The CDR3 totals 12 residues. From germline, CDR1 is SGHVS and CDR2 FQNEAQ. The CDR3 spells CASRGILYGYTF. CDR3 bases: TGTGCCAGCAGGGGAATACTCTATGGCTACACCTTC.

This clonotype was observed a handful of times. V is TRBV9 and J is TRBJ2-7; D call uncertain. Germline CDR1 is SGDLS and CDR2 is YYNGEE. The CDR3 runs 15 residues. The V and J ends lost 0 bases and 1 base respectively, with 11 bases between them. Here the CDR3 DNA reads TGTGCCAGCAGCGTAGATGATAGCCCATCCTACGAGCAGTACTTC. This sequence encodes CASSVDDSPSYEQYF. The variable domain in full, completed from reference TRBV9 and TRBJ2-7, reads DSGVTQTPKHLITATGQRVTLRCSPRSGDLSVYWYQQSLDQGLQFLIQYYNGEERAKGNILERFSAQQFPDLHSELNLSSLELGDSALYFCASSVDDSPSYEQYFGPGTRLTVT.

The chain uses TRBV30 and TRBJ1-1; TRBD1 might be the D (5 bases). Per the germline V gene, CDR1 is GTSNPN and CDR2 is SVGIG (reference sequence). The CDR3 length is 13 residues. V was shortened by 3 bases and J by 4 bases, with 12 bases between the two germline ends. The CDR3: CAWRSQGITEAFF. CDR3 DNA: TGTGCCTGGAGATCCCAGGGTATCACTGAAGCTTTCTTT.

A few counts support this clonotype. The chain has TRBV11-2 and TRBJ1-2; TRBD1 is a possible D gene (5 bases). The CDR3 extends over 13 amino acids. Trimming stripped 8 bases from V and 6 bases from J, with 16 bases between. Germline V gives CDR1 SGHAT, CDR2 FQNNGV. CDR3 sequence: CASRDLNTNGYTF. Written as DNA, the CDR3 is TGTGCCAGCCGGGACCTCAATACGAATGGCTACACCTTC. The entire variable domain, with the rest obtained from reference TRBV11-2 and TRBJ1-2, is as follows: EAGVAQSPRYKIIEKRQSVAFWCNPISGHATLYWYQQILGQGPKLLIQFQNNGVVDDSQLPKDRFSAERLKGVDSTLKIQPAKLEDSAVYLCASRDLNTNGYTFGSGTRLTVV.

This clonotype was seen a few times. CDR3 coding DNA: TGTGCCAGCAGCTTCCCGACTAGCCCCTACGAGCAGTACTTC. It specifies CASSFPTSPYEQYF. V usage is TRBV7-2 and J usage is TRBJ2-7, with TRBD2 identical over 7 bases. V shed 3 bases and J 2 bases; nucleotides not matched to a gene: 4. CDR3 length: 14 amino acids. Germline CDR1 and CDR2: SGHTA and FQGNSA.

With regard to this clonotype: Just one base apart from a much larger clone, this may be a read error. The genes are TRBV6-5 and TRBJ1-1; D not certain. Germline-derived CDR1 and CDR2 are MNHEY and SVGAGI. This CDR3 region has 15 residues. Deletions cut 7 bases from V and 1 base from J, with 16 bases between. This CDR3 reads CASNKKDRANTEAFF. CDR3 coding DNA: TGTGCCAGCAACAAGAAGGACCGAGCGAACACTGAAGCTTTCTTT.